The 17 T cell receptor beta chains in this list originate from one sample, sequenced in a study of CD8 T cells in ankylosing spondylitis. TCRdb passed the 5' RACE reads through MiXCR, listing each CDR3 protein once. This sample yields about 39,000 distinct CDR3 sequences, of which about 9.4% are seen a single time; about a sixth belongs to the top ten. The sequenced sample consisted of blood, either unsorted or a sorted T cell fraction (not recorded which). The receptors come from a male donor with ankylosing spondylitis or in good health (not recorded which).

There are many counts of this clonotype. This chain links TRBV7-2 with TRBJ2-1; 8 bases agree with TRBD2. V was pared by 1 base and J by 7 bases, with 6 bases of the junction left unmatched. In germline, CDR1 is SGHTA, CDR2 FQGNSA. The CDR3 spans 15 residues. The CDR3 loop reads CASSLDRTSKNEQFF. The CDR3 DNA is TGTGCCAGCAGCTTAGATCGGACTAGCAAGAATGAGCAGTTCTTC. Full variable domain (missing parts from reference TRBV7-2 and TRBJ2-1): GAGVSQSPSNKVTEKGKDVELRCDPISGHTALYWYRQSLGQGLEFLIYFQGNSAPDKSGLPSDRFSAERTGGSVSTLTIQRTQQEDSAVYLCASSLDRTSKNEQFFGPGTRLTVL.

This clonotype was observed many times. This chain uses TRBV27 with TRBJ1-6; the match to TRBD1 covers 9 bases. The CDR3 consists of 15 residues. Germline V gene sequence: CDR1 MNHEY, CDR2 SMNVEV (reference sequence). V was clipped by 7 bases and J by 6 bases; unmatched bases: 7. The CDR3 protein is CASTTGGSGNSPLHF. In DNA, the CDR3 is TGTGCCAGCACCACAGGGGGCTCGGGTAATTCACCCCTCCACTTT.

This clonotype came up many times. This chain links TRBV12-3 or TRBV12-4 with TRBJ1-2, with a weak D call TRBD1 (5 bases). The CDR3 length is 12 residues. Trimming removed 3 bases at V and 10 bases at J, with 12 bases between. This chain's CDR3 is CASSFSSGLYTF. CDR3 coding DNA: TGTGCCAGCAGTTTCTCGTCAGGGCTCTACACCTTC.

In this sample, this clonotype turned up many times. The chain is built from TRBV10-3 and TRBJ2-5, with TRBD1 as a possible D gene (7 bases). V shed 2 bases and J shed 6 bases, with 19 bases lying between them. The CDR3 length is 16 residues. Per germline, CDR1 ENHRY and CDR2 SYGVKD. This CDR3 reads CAISETGEVGRKTQYF. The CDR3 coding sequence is TGTGCCATCAGTGAGACAGGGGAGGTCGGAAGGAAGACCCAGTACTTC.

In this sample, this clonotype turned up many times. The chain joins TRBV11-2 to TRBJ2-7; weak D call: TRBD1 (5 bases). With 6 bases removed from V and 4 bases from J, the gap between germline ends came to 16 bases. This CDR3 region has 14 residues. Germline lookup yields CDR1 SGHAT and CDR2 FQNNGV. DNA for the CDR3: TGTGCCAGCAGTGACGTTGACAGCCTTTACGAGCAGTACTTC. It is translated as CASSDVDSLYEQYF.

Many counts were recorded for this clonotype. The CDR3, as DNA: TGTGCCAGCAGCCAAGATCGACTCACTCGGGGTTATGAGCAGTTCTTC. Its translation is CASSQDRLTRGYEQFF. This sequence joins TRBV3-1 and TRBJ2-1; a possible D gene is TRBD2 (5 bases). V was trimmed by 0 bases and J by 8 bases, leaving 17 bases between them. CDR1 and CDR2 from the germline V gene are LGHDT and YNNKEL (reference sequence). The CDR3 sequence is 16 residues long.

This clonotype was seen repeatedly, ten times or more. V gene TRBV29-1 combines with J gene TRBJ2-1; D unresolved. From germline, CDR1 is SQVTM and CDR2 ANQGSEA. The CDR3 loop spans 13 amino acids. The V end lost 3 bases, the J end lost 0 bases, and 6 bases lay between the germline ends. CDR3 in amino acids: CSVEYSSYNEQFF. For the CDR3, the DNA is TGCAGCGTTGAGTATAGCTCCTACAATGAGCAGTTCTTC.

Written as DNA, the CDR3 is TGCAGTGCCCCCAGGGGGGACAGGGCGTCCAGGACTGAAGCTTTCTTT. Its protein is CSAPRGDRASRTEAFF. This chain connects TRBV20-1 to TRBJ1-1; 9 positions match TRBD1. The germline CDR1 and CDR2 sequences are DFQATT and SNEGSKA (reference sequence). This CDR3 has 16 residues. Unmatched junction bases numbered 16, after V lost 6 bases and J lost 5 bases.

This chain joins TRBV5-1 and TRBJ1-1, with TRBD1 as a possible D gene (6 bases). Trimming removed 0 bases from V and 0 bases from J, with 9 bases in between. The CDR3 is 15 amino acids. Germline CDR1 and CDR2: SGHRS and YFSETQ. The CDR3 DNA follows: TGCGCCAGCAGCTTGGAAGAGGGGGTGAACACTGAAGCTTTCTTT. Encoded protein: CASSLEEGVNTEAFF.

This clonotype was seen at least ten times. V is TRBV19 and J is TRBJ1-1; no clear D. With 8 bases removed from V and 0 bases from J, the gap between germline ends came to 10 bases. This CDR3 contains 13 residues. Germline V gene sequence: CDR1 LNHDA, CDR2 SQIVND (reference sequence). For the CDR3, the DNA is TGTGCCAGTGGTGGCAACATGAACACTGAAGCTTTCTTT. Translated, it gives CASGGNMNTEAFF. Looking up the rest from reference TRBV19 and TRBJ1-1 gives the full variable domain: DGGITQSPKYLFRKEGQNVTLSCEQNLNHDAMYWYRQDPGQGLRLIYYSQIVNDFQKGDIAEGYSVSREKKESFPLTVTSAQKNPTAFYLCASGGNMNTEAFFGQGTRLTVV.

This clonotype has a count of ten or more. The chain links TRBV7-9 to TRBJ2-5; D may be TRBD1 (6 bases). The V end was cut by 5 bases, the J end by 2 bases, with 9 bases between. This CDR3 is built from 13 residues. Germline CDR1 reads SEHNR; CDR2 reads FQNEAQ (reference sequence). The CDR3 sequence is CASSPRGQETQYF. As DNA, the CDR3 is TGTGCCAGCAGCCCCAGGGGACAAGAGACCCAGTACTTC.

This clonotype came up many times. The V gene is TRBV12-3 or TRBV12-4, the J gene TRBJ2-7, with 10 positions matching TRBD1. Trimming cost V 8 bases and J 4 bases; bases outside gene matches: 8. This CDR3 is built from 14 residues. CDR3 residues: CASVGGTGVYEQYF. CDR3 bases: TGTGCCAGCGTCGGGGGGACAGGGGTTTACGAGCAGTACTTC.

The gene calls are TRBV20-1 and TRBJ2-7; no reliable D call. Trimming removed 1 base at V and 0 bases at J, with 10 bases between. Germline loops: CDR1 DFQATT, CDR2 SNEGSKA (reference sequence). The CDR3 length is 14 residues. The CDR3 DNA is TGCAGTGCTAGAGTCCCTTGGGGCTCCTACGAGCAGTACTTC. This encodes CSARVPWGSYEQYF.

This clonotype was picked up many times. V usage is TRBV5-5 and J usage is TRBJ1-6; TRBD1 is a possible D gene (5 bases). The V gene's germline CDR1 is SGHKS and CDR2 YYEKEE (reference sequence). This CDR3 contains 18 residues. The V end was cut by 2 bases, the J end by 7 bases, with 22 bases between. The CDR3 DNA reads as TGTGCCAGCAGCTTTGGGTCGCCCCTCAGCGGGGGAAATTCACCCCTCCACTTT. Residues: CASSFGSPLSGGNSPLHF.

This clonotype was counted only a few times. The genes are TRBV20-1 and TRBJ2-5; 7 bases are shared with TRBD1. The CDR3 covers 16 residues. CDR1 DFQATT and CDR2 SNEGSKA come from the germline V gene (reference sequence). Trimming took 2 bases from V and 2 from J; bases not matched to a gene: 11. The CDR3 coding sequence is TGCAGTGCTAGAAGCAGGGGGTATAGAGGGCAAGAGACCCAGTACTTC. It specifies CSARSRGYRGQETQYF.

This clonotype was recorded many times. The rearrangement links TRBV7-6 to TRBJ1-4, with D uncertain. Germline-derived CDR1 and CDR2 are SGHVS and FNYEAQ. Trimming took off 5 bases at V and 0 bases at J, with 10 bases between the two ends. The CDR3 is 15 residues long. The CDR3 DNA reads TGTGCCAGCAGCCGACGGCCTGCAACTAATGAAAAACTGTTTTTT. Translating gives CASSRRPATNEKLFF.

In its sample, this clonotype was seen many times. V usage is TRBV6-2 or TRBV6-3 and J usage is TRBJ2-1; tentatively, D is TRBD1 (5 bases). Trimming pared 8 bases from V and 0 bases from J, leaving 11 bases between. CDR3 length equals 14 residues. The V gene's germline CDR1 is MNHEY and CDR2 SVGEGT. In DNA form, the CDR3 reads TGTGCCAGCGCTCTAAGGGGCTCCTACAATGAGCAGTTCTTC. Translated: CASALRGSYNEQFF.